Described below is a single T cell receptor beta chain sequence and its context. This specimen comes from a study of shared clonotypes between healthy human individuals. The V end lost 8 bases, the J end lost 10 bases, and 22 bases lay between the germline ends. CDR3 length: 14 amino acids. CDR1 and CDR2 (germline): SGDLS, YYNGEE. TCRdb's copy holds only in-frame clones and misses some; the assay was immunoSEQ multiplex PCR. This table has more than 2,000,000 clones, about 92% appearing once. The clonotype was recovered from a man in his late teens or twenties in good health. The rearrangement uses TRBV9 and TRBJ2-1; D may match TRBD1 or TRBD2 (7 bases each). Sequencing input: naive CD4+ T cells sorted from blood. Subset in this sample: CD45RA+ positively selected. The CDR3 is CARDRGGGLLEQFF. CDR3 sequence (DNA): TGTGCCAGGGATAGGGGAGGGGGCCTTCTAGAGCAGTTCTTC.